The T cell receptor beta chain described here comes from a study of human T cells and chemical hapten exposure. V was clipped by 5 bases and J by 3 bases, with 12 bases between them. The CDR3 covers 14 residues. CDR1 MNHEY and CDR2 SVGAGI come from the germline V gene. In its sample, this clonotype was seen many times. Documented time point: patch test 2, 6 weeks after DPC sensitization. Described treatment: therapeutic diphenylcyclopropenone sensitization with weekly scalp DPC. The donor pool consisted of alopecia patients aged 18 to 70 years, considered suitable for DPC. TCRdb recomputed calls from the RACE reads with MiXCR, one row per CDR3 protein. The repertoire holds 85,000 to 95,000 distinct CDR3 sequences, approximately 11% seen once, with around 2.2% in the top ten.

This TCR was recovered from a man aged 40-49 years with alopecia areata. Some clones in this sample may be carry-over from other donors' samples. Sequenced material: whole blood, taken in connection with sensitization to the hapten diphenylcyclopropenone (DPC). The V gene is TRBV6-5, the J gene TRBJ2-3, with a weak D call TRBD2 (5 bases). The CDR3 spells CASSPLLATDTQYF. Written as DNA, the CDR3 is TGTGCCAGCAGTCCTTTGCTAGCAACAGATACGCAGTATTTT.